A single sample is the source of the 20 T cell receptor beta chains below, sequenced in a study of blood T cell repertoires in COVID-19. The protocol was immunoSEQ multiplex PCR, while the TCRdb copy is restricted to in-frame clones and leaves out a portion. The sample gives over 50,000 clones, 86% of which show up once; 25% to 30% is in the top ten. The sequencing sample was made of peripheral blood. The receptor set was obtained from a human donor in a cohort sampled during active COVID-19.

The rearrangement links TRBV4-2 to TRBJ1-2; the match to TRBD1 covers 7 bases. Germline V gene lookup returns CDR1 LGHNA and CDR2 YNFKEQ. The CDR3 sequence is 15 residues long. J was trimmed by 5 bases and V by 1 base; bases with no gene match: 7. This chain's CDR3 is CASSQGDRAGYGYTF. The CDR3 nucleotides are TGTGCCAGCAGCCAAGGCGACAGGGCGGGGTATGGCTACACCTTC.

The V gene is TRBV5-1, the J gene TRBJ2-1; no clear D gene. The V gene's germline CDR1 is SGHRS and CDR2 YFSETQ. V dropped 4 bases and J dropped 3 bases, with 14 bases sitting between them. The length of the CDR3 is 15 residues. The CDR3 DNA reads as TGCGCCAGCAGCCCGGATCGCCCGGGCTACAATGAGCAGTTCTTC. Its translation is CASSPDRPGYNEQFF.

V gene TRBV5-6 combines with J gene TRBJ1-5; tentatively, D is TRBD1 (6 bases). CDR1 and CDR2 from the germline V gene are SGHDT and YYEEEE. V lost 2 bases and J 0 bases, leaving 9 bases between the germline ends. The CDR3 runs 15 residues. The CDR3 nucleotides read TGTGCCAGCAGCTTCGGCAGGGGTAGCAATCAGCCCCAGCATTTT. Its protein is CASSFGRGSNQPQHF.

This chain connects TRBV28 to TRBJ2-7, with TRBD2 matching 16 bases. This CDR3 region has 17 residues. In germline, CDR1 is MDHEN, CDR2 SYDVKM. Unmatched junction bases numbered 12, after V lost 6 bases and J lost 7 bases. The CDR3 DNA reads TGTGCCAGCAGCCTTACGGGACTAGCGGGAGGGGGCCGGGAGCAGTACTTC. Translated: CASSLTGLAGGGREQYF.

This chain joins TRBV7-8 and TRBJ1-1; no clear D. The CDR3 runs 13 residues. Germline-derived CDR1 and CDR2 are SGHVS and FQNEAQ. The ends were cut back, 6 bases at V and 6 bases at J, with 14 bases in the middle. The CDR3, as DNA: TGTGCCAGCAGATTTGAACAGTGGGCTGAAGCTTTCTTT. Its protein product is CASRFEQWAEAFF.

The chain joins TRBV30 to TRBJ1-2; D not resolved. This CDR3 is 13 amino acids long. V was shortened by 0 bases and J by 7 bases, with 12 bases between the two germline ends. Germline V gene data show CDR1 as GTSNPN and CDR2 as SVGIG (reference sequence). DNA for the CDR3: TGTGCCTGGAGTGTAAATGAGGGCTCTGGCTACACCTTC. It translates to CAWSVNEGSGYTF.

The chain uses TRBV5-5 and TRBJ1-1; possible D gene TRBD1, 6 bases. Germline CDR1 SGHKS, CDR2 YYEKEE (reference sequence). CDR3 size: 15 residues. Trimming pared 2 bases from V and 1 base from J, leaving 12 bases between. The chain's CDR3 is CASSFRGAGNTEAFF. In DNA form, the CDR3 reads TGTGCCAGCAGCTTTCGGGGGGCCGGGAACACTGAAGCTTTCTTT.

This chain uses TRBV7-9 with TRBJ1-3; TRBD1 might be the D (5 bases). The CDR3 loop spans 14 amino acids. Germline V gene lookup returns CDR1 SEHNR and CDR2 FQNEAQ (reference sequence). Trimming left V 6 bases short and J 0 bases short, with 9 bases between. The CDR3 coding sequence is TGTGCCAGCAGACCAGGGTTCTCTGGAAACACCATATATTTT. Protein sequence: CASRPGFSGNTIYF.

The CDR3 DNA is TGCGCCAGCAGCTCAGGGGTCGGGACCGGGGAGCTGTTTTTT. Translating it yields CASSSGVGTGELFF. The chain recombines TRBV5-1 with TRBJ2-2; D is possibly TRBD1 (6 bases). Germline loops: CDR1 SGHRS, CDR2 YFSETQ. V was trimmed by 3 bases and J by 5 bases, leaving 11 bases between them. The CDR3 consists of 14 residues. The entire variable domain, with the rest obtained from reference TRBV5-1 and TRBJ2-2, is as follows: KAGVTQTPRYLIKTRGQQVTLSCSPISGHRSVSWYQQTPGQGLQFLFEYFSETQRNKGNFPGRFSGRQFSNSRSEMNVSTLELGDSALYLCASSSGVGTGELFFGEGSRLTVL.

This sequence joins TRBV3-1 (or the pseudogene TRBV3-2) and TRBJ1-1; TRBD1 matches at 7 bases. CDR1 LGHDT and CDR2 YNNKEL come from the germline V gene (reference sequence). This CDR3 has 15 residues. J lost 0 bases, V lost 5 bases, and 6 bases had no gene match. CDR3 loop: CASSAPGQLNTEAFF. The CDR3 DNA follows: TGTGCCAGCAGCGCCCCGGGACAGCTGAACACTGAAGCTTTCTTT.

The CDR3: CASSSDSGFYNEQFF. Written as DNA, the CDR3 is TGTGCCAGCAGCTCTGACAGCGGGTTCTACAATGAGCAGTTCTTC. This rearrangement joins TRBV7-9 to TRBJ2-1; D may be TRBD2 (6 bases). Trimming removed 4 bases from V and 3 bases from J, with 13 bases in between. There are 15 residues in the CDR3. CDR1 and CDR2 from the germline V gene are SEHNR and FQNEAQ (reference sequence). Filled out from reference TRBV7-9 and TRBJ2-1, the complete variable domain reads DTGVSQNPRHKITKRGQNVTFRCDPISEHNRLYWYRQTLGQGPEFLTYFQNEAQLEKSRLLSDRFSAERPKGSFSTLEIQRTEQGDSAMYLCASSSDSGFYNEQFFGPGTRLTVL.

The V call is TRBV29-1, the J call TRBJ2-4; 8 bases align to TRBD1. CDR1 and CDR2 from the germline V gene are SQVTM and ANQGSEA. Losses at the gene ends were 5 bases for V and 7 bases for J; bases not matched to a gene: 10. This CDR3 is built from 14 residues. CDR3 coding DNA: TGCAGCGTTTACCAGGGGGCGTCACGTAACATTCAGTACTTC. This translates into CSVYQGASRNIQYF.

The CDR3 DNA reads as TGTGCCAGCAGCCAAGAAGGGACAGGCTCCTACGAGCAGTACTTC. As protein: CASSQEGTGSYEQYF. The chain is built from TRBV14 and TRBJ2-7; 8 bases map to TRBD1. The CDR3 contains 15 residues. J lost 0 bases, V lost 0 bases, and 1 base had no gene match. Germline-derived CDR1 and CDR2 are SGHDN and FVKESK.

This clone was recorded once. The chain employs TRBV6-5 and TRBJ1-4, with TRBD1 matching over 7 bases. The CDR3 is made up of 15 amino acids. V trimming: 5 bases; J trimming: 3 bases; junction bases outside the gene matches: 6. Looked up from germline, CDR1 is MNHEY and CDR2 is SVGAGI. CDR3 sequence: CASSPTGAANEKLFF. The CDR3 DNA reads TGTGCCAGCAGTCCTACAGGGGCCGCTAATGAAAAACTGTTTTTT.

The V call is TRBV4-2, the J call TRBJ2-7; 10 positions agree with TRBD1. Trimming at V came to 4 bases and at J to 2 bases, leaving 2 bases not matched to a gene. The CDR3 spans 14 residues. Germline V gene lookup returns CDR1 LGHNA and CDR2 YNFKEQ. The CDR3 nucleotides read TGTGCCAGCAGCCTCGACAGGGGGCCCTACGAGCAGTACTTC. This translates into CASSLDRGPYEQYF.

This chain joins TRBV9 and TRBJ2-1; 7 positions match TRBD1. Losses at the gene ends were 0 bases for V and 0 bases for J; bases not matched to a gene: 6. The CDR3 runs 17 residues. Per germline, CDR1 SGDLS and CDR2 YYNGEE. The CDR3 DNA is TGTGCCAGCAGCGTAGTTAACAGGGGCCCCTCCTACAATGAGCAGTTCTTC. It translates to CASSVVNRGPSYNEQFF. The whole variable domain, filled in from reference TRBV9 and TRBJ2-1, reads DSGVTQTPKHLITATGQRVTLRCSPRSGDLSVYWYQQSLDQGLQFLIQYYNGEERAKGNILERFSAQQFPDLHSELNLSSLELGDSALYFCASSVVNRGPSYNEQFFGPGTRLTVL.

The chain carries TRBV30 and TRBJ1-2; possible D gene TRBD1, 5 bases. V was pared by 6 bases and J by 4 bases, with 9 bases between. Germline V gene sequence: CDR1 GTSNPN, CDR2 SVGIG (reference sequence). The length of the CDR3 is 11 residues. The CDR3 DNA is TGTGCCTGTCAGGGTTCCTATGGCTACACCTTC. Amino acid sequence: CACQGSYGYTF.

This sequence joins TRBV18 and TRBJ2-7, with TRBD1 identical over 9 bases. CDR1 is KGHSH, CDR2 LQKENI, per germline. This CDR3 is 15 amino acids long. J was trimmed by 3 bases and V by 3 bases; bases with no gene match: 6. CDR3 DNA: TGTGCCAGCTCACCCGGGACAGGGACCGACTACGAGCAGTACTTC. Its protein product is CASSPGTGTDYEQYF.

This chain joins TRBV6-5 and TRBJ2-3, with 10 bases lining up with TRBD2. The CDR3 consists of 15 residues. Germline V CDR1 and CDR2: MNHEY, SVGAGI. V gave up 10 bases and J gave up 3 bases; unmatched junction bases: 10. The CDR3 spells CATQTGTSDTDTQYF. The CDR3 bases are TGTGCCACCCAAACCGGGACTAGCGATACAGATACGCAGTATTTT.

This chain connects TRBV7-9 to TRBJ2-7; D perhaps matches TRBD2 (7 bases). CDR3 length equals 15 residues. The V end was cut by 5 bases, the J end by 3 bases, with 17 bases between. Germline V lookup: CDR1 SEHNR, CDR2 FQNEAQ (reference sequence). CDR3 bases: TGTGCCAGCAGCGAGAGGGGGGGATATAGCTACGAGCAGTACTTC. Amino acid sequence: CASSERGGYSYEQYF.